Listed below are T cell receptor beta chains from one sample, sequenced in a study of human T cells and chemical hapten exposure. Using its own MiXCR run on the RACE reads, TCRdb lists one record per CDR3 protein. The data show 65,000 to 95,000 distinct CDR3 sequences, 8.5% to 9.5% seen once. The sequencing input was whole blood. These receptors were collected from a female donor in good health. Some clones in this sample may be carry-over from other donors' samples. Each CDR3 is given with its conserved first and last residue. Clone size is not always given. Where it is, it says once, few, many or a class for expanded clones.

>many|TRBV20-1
CSAQARGDSTYEQYF
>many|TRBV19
CASSSGTDLSPLHF
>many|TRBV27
CASSPNWDRSSYEQYF
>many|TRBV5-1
CASSLDGSSYNEQFF
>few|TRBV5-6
CASSRQWGGTDTQYF
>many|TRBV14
CASSLAGNTEAFF
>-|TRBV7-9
CASTVDQAYGYTF
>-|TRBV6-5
CASSQGARDTEAFF
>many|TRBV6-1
CASSERIGDRGFDF
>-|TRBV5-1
CASSLGVYTDTQYF
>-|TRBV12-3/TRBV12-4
CASSLSSGHLNSPLHF
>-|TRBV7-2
CASSTRTSGPSTDTQYF
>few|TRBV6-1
CASSSTEGQGNSPLHF
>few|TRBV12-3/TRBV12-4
CASSSTTVNTEAFF
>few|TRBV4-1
CASSQRGTRGGETQYF